These 18 T cell receptor beta chains share one sample of origin, sequenced in a study of T cell responses to AZD1222 COVID-19 vaccine. Assay used: immunoSEQ multiplex PCR; TCRdb lists only in-frame clones, some missing. The table lists about 56,000 clones, about 80% of them singletons. The sequencing here drew on peripheral blood, taken 28 days after the second AZD1222 dose. The receptors shown here come from an adult who received the AZD1222 COVID-19 vaccine.

This rearrangement joins TRBV27 to TRBJ1-1; D gene unclear. Germline CDR1 MNHEY, CDR2 SMNVEV (reference sequence). The V and J ends lost 5 bases and 1 base respectively, with 8 bases between them. CDR3 length equals 13 residues. CDR3 protein: CASSAVGNTEAFF. CDR3 nucleotides: TGTGCCAGCAGTGCGGTAGGGAACACTGAAGCTTTCTTT.

V usage is TRBV12-3 or TRBV12-4 and J usage is TRBJ1-2; D gene uncertain. Trimming removed 3 bases from V and 6 bases from J, with 5 bases in between. The CDR3 covers 11 residues. The CDR3 DNA is TGTGCCAGCAGTTTCGGCCATGGCTACACCTTC. It translates to CASSFGHGYTF.

In this sample, this clone turned up once. The chain couples TRBV21-1 to TRBJ1-4. TRBV21-1 is a known pseudogene. The CDR3 spans 16 residues. The CDR3 protein is CASSMPAGPRNEKLFF. The CDR3 bases are TGTGCCAGCAGCATGCCTGCCGGGCCGAGGAATGAAAAACTGTTTTTT.

A single count supports this clone. The genes are TRBV18 and TRBJ1-2; D may be TRBD1 (6 bases). V was trimmed by 6 bases and J by 2 bases, leaving 16 bases between them. CDR3 length: 15 amino acids. Germline CDR1 reads KGHSH; CDR2 reads LQKENI. The CDR3 DNA reads as TGTGCCAGCTCTATGGACAGATTGATAAACTATGGCTACACCTTC. Translation gives CASSMDRLINYGYTF.

The chain uses TRBV2 and TRBJ2-5; D unclear. From germline, CDR1 is SNHLY and CDR2 FYNNEI. The CDR3 length is 13 residues. Trimming pared 6 bases from V and 5 bases from J, leaving 13 bases between. The chain's CDR3 is CASSANVGETQYF. The CDR3 bases are TGTGCCAGCAGCGCTAACGTGGGGGAGACCCAGTACTTC. The complete variable domain, with remaining parts taken from reference TRBV2 and TRBJ2-5, reads EPEVTQTPSHQVTQMGQEVILRCVPISNHLYFYWYRQILGQKVEFLVSFYNNEISEKSEIFDDQFSVERPDGSNFTLKIRSTKLEDSAMYFCASSANVGETQYFGPGTRLLVL.

The chain joins TRBV24-1 to TRBJ1-1, with D possibly matching TRBD1 (5 bases). The CDR3 covers 12 residues. V dropped 4 bases and J dropped 10 bases, with 12 bases sitting between them. CDR1 is KGHDR, CDR2 SFDVKD, per germline. The chain's CDR3 is CATSDKLGVAFF. The CDR3 bases are TGTGCCACCAGTGACAAGTTGGGGGTAGCTTTCTTT.

The sample holds a few counts of this clone. The V and J genes are TRBV4-2 and TRBJ2-1; 10 bases line up with TRBD2. This CDR3 is built from 18 residues. The junction had 11 bases not matched to a gene; V was cut back by 2 bases and J by 4 bases. From germline, CDR1 is LGHNA and CDR2 YNFKEQ. The DNA of the CDR3 is TGTGCCAGCAGCCAATCGTGGGCCCTAGCGGGGGCTTACAATGAGCAGTTCTTC. It yields the protein CASSQSWALAGAYNEQFF.

The CDR3 spells CASSESTRVGINTEAFF. DNA for the CDR3: TGCGCCAGCAGTGAGTCGACGAGGGTTGGAATAAACACTGAAGCTTTCTTT. The chain combines TRBV10-2 with TRBJ1-1, with D hard to call. CDR3 length: 17 residues. Germline lookup yields CDR1 WSHSY and CDR2 SAAADI. V was pared by 0 bases and J by 2 bases, with 16 bases between.

The rearrangement uses TRBV4-1 and TRBJ1-2; 10 nucleotides agree with TRBD1. V dropped 5 bases and J dropped 8; count of bases not matched to a gene: 5. Germline CDR1 MGHRA, CDR2 YSYEKL. This CDR3 is built from 13 residues. CDR3 region: CASSKGQGEGYTF. Here the CDR3 DNA reads TGCGCCAGCAGCAAAGGACAGGGGGAAGGCTACACCTTC.

The chain links TRBV28 to TRBJ1-5, with D unclear. The germline gives CDR1 MDHEN, CDR2 SYDVKM. The ends were cut back, 3 bases at V and 5 bases at J, with 5 bases in the middle. The CDR3 is 12 residues long. Here the CDR3 reads CASSFLDQPQHF. CDR3 bases: TGTGCCAGCAGTTTCTTGGATCAGCCCCAGCATTTT.

The table lists this clone with a few counts. CDR3 sequence reads: CASSQTGTGAEAFF. The CDR3 bases are TGTGCCAGCAGCCAAACAGGGACGGGGGCTGAAGCTTTCTTT. The gene calls are TRBV2 and TRBJ1-1; possible D gene TRBD1, 6 bases. Germline CDR1 and CDR2: SNHLY and FYNNEI. Trimming took 6 bases from V and 6 from J, leaving 17 bases between them. The CDR3 runs to 14 residues.

The chain joins TRBV19 to TRBJ2-2; 10 positions match TRBD2. Germline V gene lookup returns CDR1 LNHDA and CDR2 SQIVND (reference sequence). The CDR3 spans 14 residues. J lost 6 bases, V lost 10 bases, and 8 bases had no gene match. The CDR3 region is CATKEAGGPGELFF. The CDR3 DNA reads TGTGCCACCAAGGAAGCGGGAGGGCCCGGGGAGCTGTTTTTT.

The chain joins TRBV18 to TRBJ1-1; TRBD1 might be the D (5 bases). The germline V gene encodes CDR1 KGHSH and CDR2 LQKENI. The V end lost 0 bases, the J end lost 7 bases, and 12 bases lay between the germline ends. The CDR3 covers 14 residues. CDR3 DNA: TGTGCCAGCTCACCACCGGGGGGGGGAAGTGAAGCTTTCTTT. Its translation: CASSPPGGGSEAFF.

The chain uses TRBV6-5 and TRBJ1-1; TRBD1 is a possible D gene (6 bases). The germline V gene encodes CDR1 MNHEY and CDR2 SVGAGI. V lost 10 bases, J lost 5 bases, and 17 bases lay in between. CDR3 length equals 13 residues. The CDR3 loop is CATVQDQGTEAFF. The CDR3 DNA reads as TGTGCCACCGTACAGGACCAGGGGACTGAAGCTTTCTTT.

This sequence joins TRBV3-1 (or the pseudogene TRBV3-2) and TRBJ1-1; D not resolved. The V end was cut by 1 base, the J end by 1 base, with 10 bases between. Germline V gene lookup returns CDR1 LGHDT and CDR2 YNNKEL (reference sequence). The CDR3 is 15 amino acids. The CDR3 nucleotides are TGTGCCAGCAGCCAAGGAGGAGTTCGGAACACTGAAGCTTTCTTT. It is translated as CASSQGGVRNTEAFF.

The gene calls are TRBV6-5 and TRBJ1-2; D unclear. This CDR3 spans 14 amino acids. V was cut by 2 bases and J by 1 base, with 8 bases left in between. The germline gives CDR1 MNHEY, CDR2 SVGAGI. CDR3 bases: TGTGCCAGCAGTTACCGGACGGGTAACTATGGCTACACCTTC. It yields the protein CASSYRTGNYGYTF.

The V call is TRBV7-2, the J call TRBJ2-1, with a tentative D call TRBD1 (5 bases). Between the trimmed V and J ends, which lost 3 bases and 0 bases, there was a span of 9 bases. This CDR3 has 15 amino acids. From germline, CDR1 is SGHTA and CDR2 FQGNSA. CDR3 sequence: CASSFRQSSYNEQFF. The CDR3 DNA follows: TGTGCCAGCAGCTTCAGACAGAGCTCCTACAATGAGCAGTTCTTC.

The table lists this clone with a few counts. The genes are TRBV7-3 and TRBJ1-1; TRBD1 is a possible D gene (5 bases). Trimming removed 5 bases from V and 1 base from J, with 8 bases in between. Germline values: CDR1 SGHTA, CDR2 FQGTGA. The CDR3 has 13 residues. In DNA form, the CDR3 reads TGTGCCAGCAGCGCCACAGGGAACACTGAAGCTTTCTTT. Its protein is CASSATGNTEAFF.